Each of the 31 T cell receptor beta chains below was sequenced from the same sample in a study of T cells after yellow fever vaccination. MiXCR was run by TCRdb on the 5' RACE reads, yielding one entry per CDR3 protein. This sample has some 170,000 distinct CDR3 sequences, with around 8.5% found just once. This material consisted of CD8+ T cells sorted from PBMCs, taken 45 days after the yellow fever booster vaccination. The receptors here all came from a young man who received the YFV17D yellow fever vaccine.

J is TRBJ2-7 and V is TRBV18; D gene unclear. Germline-derived CDR1 and CDR2 are KGHSH and LQKENI. The CDR3 has 14 residues. Deletions cut 4 bases from V and 2 bases from J, with 12 bases between. This CDR3 is CASSRTELAYEQYF. Here the CDR3 DNA reads TGTGCCAGCTCACGAACAGAGTTAGCCTACGAGCAGTACTTC. The full variable domain, completed using reference TRBV18 and TRBJ2-7, is NAGVMQNPRHLVRRRGQEARLRCSPMKGHSHVYWYRQLPEEGLKFMVYLQKENIIDESGMPKERFSAEFPKEGPSILRIQQVVRGDSAAYFCASSRTELAYEQYFGPGTRLTVT.

In this sample, this clonotype turned up a few times. The chain is built from TRBV7-9 and TRBJ1-5; D perhaps matches TRBD1 (5 bases). The CDR3 totals 12 residues. Germline V gene data show CDR1 as SEHNR and CDR2 as FQNEAQ (reference sequence). The ends were cut back, 7 bases at V and 9 bases at J, with 13 bases in the middle. The CDR3 is CASTQDGGPQHF. In DNA, the CDR3 is TGTGCCAGCACCCAAGACGGGGGGCCCCAGCATTTT.

The V gene is TRBV27, the J gene TRBJ2-5; D is unclear. Germline V gene sequence: CDR1 MNHEY, CDR2 SMNVEV (reference sequence). Trimming cost V 5 bases and J 1 base, with 5 bases left between them. The CDR3 runs to 12 residues. In DNA form, the CDR3 reads TGTGCCAGCAGTCATACCCAAGAGACCCAGTACTTC. Encoded protein: CASSHTQETQYF.

This clonotype occurred many times. This chain links TRBV4-1 with TRBJ2-3; D uncertain. Germline CDR1 reads MGHRA; CDR2 reads YSYEKL. V gave up 8 bases and J gave up 6 bases, with 9 bases separating them. CDR3 length: 11 residues. In nucleotides, the CDR3 is TGCGCCAGCCTTCATGGGGATACGCAGTATTTT. It specifies CASLHGDTQYF.

This chain joins TRBV12-3 or TRBV12-4 and TRBJ2-5; 9 bases align to TRBD2. Trimming cost V 3 bases and J 4 bases; bases outside gene matches: 3. This CDR3 region has 14 residues. In nucleotides, the CDR3 is TGTGCCAGCAGTTTCTCTAGCGGGGCAGAGACCCAGTACTTC. Translated: CASSFSSGAETQYF.

The chain employs TRBV28 and TRBJ1-2; no reliable D call. Germline CDR1 MDHEN, CDR2 SYDVKM. The V gene lost 3 bases and the J gene lost 4 bases, with 9 bases spanning the gap. The CDR3 is 13 amino acids. For the CDR3, the DNA is TGTGCCAGCAGTTTGGGAAATCTCTATGGCTACACCTTC. Protein sequence: CASSLGNLYGYTF.

The chain employs TRBV20-1 and TRBJ2-7; no definite D call. Trimming left V 0 bases short and J 2 bases short, with 8 bases between. There are 13 residues in the CDR3. CDR1 is DFQATT and CDR2 is SNEGSKA in the germline V gene (reference sequence). DNA of the CDR3: TGCAGTGCTAGAGAGAGGACGGCCTACGAGCAGTACGTC. As protein: CSARERTAYEQYV.

The V and J genes are TRBV5-1 and TRBJ2-7; 8 positions match TRBD1. This CDR3 has 12 amino acids. Germline CDR1 SGHRS, CDR2 YFSETQ. The CDR3 reads CASSLAGQGARV. The CDR3 nucleotides read TGCGCCAGCAGCTTGGCCGGTCAGGGGGCTCGTGTC.

This clonotype was detected many times. The chain recombines TRBV28 with TRBJ2-2, with 8 bases that match TRBD1. The CDR3 length is 18 residues. The germline V gene encodes CDR1 MDHEN and CDR2 SYDVKM. V shed 3 bases, J shed 1 base, and the junction held 10 bases outside the gene matches. Here the CDR3 reads CASSFPINDRGNTGELFF. The CDR3 bases are TGTGCCAGCAGTTTCCCAATTAACGACAGGGGGAACACCGGGGAGCTGTTTTTT.

This clonotype was detected a few times. The chain has TRBV7-6 and TRBJ2-7; 7 bases agree with TRBD1. This CDR3 is built from 16 residues. Per germline, CDR1 SGHVS and CDR2 FNYEAQ. Germline trimming cut 1 base from V and 6 bases from J; bases unmatched to any gene: 12. CDR3 DNA: TGTGCCAGCAGCTTAGTCGAGAACAGGGGTTTGGGCGAGCAGTACTTC. Amino acids: CASSLVENRGLGEQYF.

This clonotype was seen a few times. V and J are TRBV10-2 and TRBJ2-3; 8 nucleotides line up with TRBD2. With 0 bases clipped from V and 2 bases from J, the junction kept 7 bases outside the gene matches. The CDR3 covers 17 residues. CDR1 is WSHSY and CDR2 is SAAADI in the germline V gene. This chain's CDR3 is CASSESRRGVDTDTQYF. Here the CDR3 DNA reads TGCGCCAGCAGTGAGTCTCGGCGGGGGGTAGACACAGATACGCAGTATTTT.

This clonotype came up a few times. V and J are TRBV4-3 and TRBJ2-2; D tentatively reads TRBD1 or TRBD2 (5 bases each). CDR1 and CDR2 from the germline V gene are LGHNA and YSLEER. The V gene lost 0 bases and the J gene lost 4 bases, with 12 bases spanning the gap. This CDR3 comprises 16 residues. CDR3 in DNA: TGCGCCAGCAGCCAAGATCGGGACGGCGCCACCGGGGAGCTGTTTTTT. Translating gives CASSQDRDGATGELFF.

V is TRBV6-5 and J is TRBJ1-1, with unresolved D. CDR1 is MNHEY and CDR2 is SVGAGI in the germline V gene. Trimming took off 0 bases at V and 6 bases at J, with 2 bases between the two ends. The CDR3 totals 11 residues. CDR3 in DNA: TGTGCCAGCAGTTACTCGGCTGAAGCTTTCTTT. It specifies CASSYSAEAFF.

The chain carries TRBV11-1 and TRBJ2-7, with D perhaps being TRBD1 or TRBD2 (5 bases each). The germline V gene has CDR1 SGHAT and CDR2 FQDESV (reference sequence). Trimming left V 5 bases short and J 1 base short, with 12 bases between. The CDR3 has 14 residues. CDR3 sequence: CASSTPGPSYEQYF. CDR3 bases: TGTGCCAGCAGCACCCCGGGACCGTCCTACGAGCAGTACTTC.

The chain couples TRBV7-2 to TRBJ2-5; 12 nucleotides align to TRBD2. CDR3 length equals 14 residues. Germline loops: CDR1 SGHTA, CDR2 FQGNSA. V dropped 4 bases and J dropped 5; count of bases not matched to a gene: 2. The CDR3 DNA reads TGTGCCAGCAGCTCGACTAGCGGGGGTGAGACCCAGTACTTC. This codes for CASSSTSGGETQYF.

The chain couples TRBV5-4 to TRBJ2-3, with 7 nucleotides matching TRBD2. Germline CDR1 is SGHNT and CDR2 is YYREEE (reference sequence). Trimming took 4 bases from V and 1 from J; bases not matched to a gene: 6. CDR3 length equals 15 residues. The CDR3 here is CASSPERGRTDTQYF. Here the CDR3 DNA reads TGTGCCAGCAGCCCGGAGCGGGGCCGCACAGATACGCAGTATTTT. The full variable domain, in which reference TRBV5-4 and TRBJ2-3 provide the parts outside the CDR3, is ETGVTQSPTHLIKTRGQQVTLRCSSQSGHNTVSWYQQALGQGPQFIFQYYREEENGRGNFPPRFSGLQFPNYSSELNVNALELDDSALYLCASSPERGRTDTQYFGPGTRLTVL.

The chain employs TRBV3-1 and TRBJ2-1; TRBD2 agrees at 9 bases. CDR1 is LGHDT, CDR2 YNNKEL, per germline (reference sequence). The CDR3 has 15 residues. After removal of 4 bases from V and 5 bases from J, the junction contained 6 bases not matched to a gene. The chain's CDR3 is CASSPSGTVHNEQFF. As DNA, the CDR3 is TGTGCCAGCAGCCCTAGCGGGACAGTCCACAATGAGCAGTTCTTC.

The chain carries TRBV7-8 and TRBJ2-3, with D possibly being TRBD1 or TRBD2 (5 bases each). Germline V lookup: CDR1 SGHVS, CDR2 FQNEAQ. CDR3 size: 14 residues. V lost 7 bases and J 4 bases, leaving 15 bases between the germline ends. Here the CDR3 reads CASTFLGVSDTQYF. In DNA form, the CDR3 reads TGTGCCAGCACTTTTTTGGGGGTTTCAGATACGCAGTATTTT.

At least ten counts were recorded for this clonotype. The CDR3 loop is CASSLSGAGYGYTF. The CDR3 region has the DNA TGTGCCAGCAGTTTATCAGGGGCGGGCTATGGCTACACCTTC. V usage is TRBV12-3 or TRBV12-4 and J usage is TRBJ1-2, with D perhaps matching TRBD1 (6 bases). This CDR3 contains 14 residues. Trimming left V 2 bases short and J 4 bases short, with 11 bases between.

There are a few counts of this clonotype. The rearrangement uses TRBV11-2 and TRBJ2-7; 8 bases line up with TRBD1. CDR3 length: 14 residues. Germline V gene data show CDR1 as SGHAT and CDR2 as FQNNGV. V dropped 3 bases and J dropped 2; count of bases not matched to a gene: 3. The CDR3 spells CASSLTGVAYEQYF. The CDR3 DNA reads TGTGCCAGCAGCTTGACAGGGGTCGCCTACGAGCAGTACTTC.

This clonotype was seen only a few times. The chain is built from TRBV4-1 and TRBJ2-3, with D unclear. Trimming left V 0 bases short and J 0 bases short, with 7 bases between. This CDR3 is 15 amino acids long. From germline, CDR1 is MGHRA and CDR2 YSYEKL. The CDR3 DNA sequence: TGCGCCAGCAGCCAAGATTCTAGTAGCACAGATACGCAGTATTTT. Translation: CASSQDSSSTDTQYF.

This clonotype has only a few counts. This chain uses TRBV19 with TRBJ1-4, with D unresolved. V gave up 4 bases and J gave up 4 bases, with 4 bases separating them. The germline CDR1 and CDR2 sequences are LNHDA and SQIVND (reference sequence). The CDR3 covers 12 residues. The CDR3 loop reads CASSNHNEKLFF. In DNA form, the CDR3 reads TGTGCCAGTAGTAACCATAATGAAAAACTGTTTTTT. Using reference TRBV19 and TRBJ1-4 for the parts outside the CDR3, the full variable domain is DGGITQSPKYLFRKEGQNVTLSCEQNLNHDAMYWYRQDPGQGLRLIYYSQIVNDFQKGDIAEGYSVSREKKESFPLTVTSAQKNPTAFYLCASSNHNEKLFFGSGTQLSVL.

The sample holds a few counts of this clonotype. CDR3: CASSTISITGGITDTQYF. CDR3 nucleotides: TGTGCCAGCAGTACTATATCTATTACAGGGGGCATCACAGATACGCAGTATTTT. The chain couples TRBV27 to TRBJ2-3, with 9 bases aligning to TRBD1. J gave up 2 bases and V 5 bases, and 14 bases lay outside the gene matches. Germline V gives CDR1 MNHEY, CDR2 SMNVEV (reference sequence). The CDR3 consists of 18 residues.

This clonotype was seen ten or more times. This chain joins TRBV4-1 and TRBJ2-7; D not resolved. V was pared by 0 bases and J by 2 bases, with 8 bases between. CDR1 and CDR2 from the germline V gene are MGHRA and YSYEKL. The CDR3 has 14 amino acids. CDR3: CASSQDYRAYEQYV. DNA for the CDR3: TGCGCCAGCAGCCAAGATTACAGAGCCTACGAGCAGTACGTC.

The chain uses TRBV20-1 and TRBJ2-3; D possibly corresponds to TRBD2 (5 bases). The germline gives CDR1 DFQATT, CDR2 SNEGSKA (reference sequence). Trimming took 3 bases from V and 6 from J, leaving 22 bases between them. The CDR3 sequence is 16 residues long. Here the CDR3 DNA reads TGCAGTGCTAGGGGCTTTCTAGCAAATAGCTCCGATACGCAGTATTTT. Translation: CSARGFLANSSDTQYF.

This chain links TRBV9 with TRBJ2-5; no clear D. Trimming pared 3 bases from V and 1 base from J, leaving 10 bases between. CDR1 and CDR2 from the germline V gene are SGDLS and YYNGEE. The CDR3 is made up of 14 amino acids. The CDR3 spells CASSEVDFQETQYF. The CDR3, as DNA: TGTGCCAGCAGCGAGGTAGATTTCCAAGAGACCCAGTACTTC.

The CDR3 sequence is CASSPVGGSGQPQHF. In DNA form, the CDR3 reads TGCGCCAGCAGCCCGGTAGGAGGGTCGGGTCAGCCCCAGCATTTT. The gene calls are TRBV4-3 and TRBJ1-5, with no clear D. Germline CDR1 reads LGHNA; CDR2 reads YSLEER. The V end lost 4 bases, the J end lost 6 bases, and 16 bases lay between the germline ends. The length of the CDR3 is 15 residues.

The chain combines TRBV9 with TRBJ2-1, with 13 bases lining up with TRBD2. The CDR3 has 16 amino acids. V lost 6 bases, J lost 3 bases, and 6 bases stayed unmatched. Germline V CDR1 and CDR2: SGDLS, YYNGEE. CDR3 in amino acids: CASTPGTSGIYNEQFF. The CDR3 DNA sequence: TGTGCCAGCACCCCCGGGACTAGCGGGATCTACAATGAGCAGTTCTTC.

This clonotype was recorded at least ten times. The J gene is TRBJ2-1, the V gene TRBV28; either TRBD1 or TRBD2 may supply D (5 bases each). This CDR3 is 11 amino acids long. Germline CDR1 MDHEN, CDR2 SYDVKM. Trimming removed 2 bases at V and 9 bases at J, with 5 bases between. CDR3 DNA: TGTGCCAGCAGTTTAGGGGGTGAGCAGTTCTTC. The encoded protein is CASSLGGEQFF.

The rearrangement uses TRBV20-1 and TRBJ2-7; D perhaps matches TRBD1 (6 bases). CDR3 length: 11 residues. CDR1 is DFQATT, CDR2 SNEGSKA, per germline (reference sequence). Here the CDR3 DNA reads TGCAGCGCCAGGGGCTCCTACGAGCAGTACTTC. Its translation is CSARGSYEQYF.

This clonotype showed up just once. The genes are TRBV3-1 and TRBJ2-6, with 8 bases matching TRBD2. The CDR3 consists of 18 residues. From germline, CDR1 is LGHDT and CDR2 YNNKEL (reference sequence). V dropped 4 bases and J dropped 0; count of bases not matched to a gene: 8. Here the CDR3 reads CASSPTAGELSGANVLTF. CDR3 DNA sequence: TGTGCCAGCAGCCCCACAGCGGGGGAGCTCTCTGGGGCCAACGTCCTGACTTTC. Together with reference TRBV3-1 and TRBJ2-6, the CDR3 gives the full variable domain: DTAVSQTPKYLVTQMGNDKSIKCEQNLGHDTMYWYKQDSKKFLKIMFSYNNKELIINETVPNRFSPKSPDKAHLNLHINSLELGDSAVYFCASSPTAGELSGANVLTFGAGSRLTVL.